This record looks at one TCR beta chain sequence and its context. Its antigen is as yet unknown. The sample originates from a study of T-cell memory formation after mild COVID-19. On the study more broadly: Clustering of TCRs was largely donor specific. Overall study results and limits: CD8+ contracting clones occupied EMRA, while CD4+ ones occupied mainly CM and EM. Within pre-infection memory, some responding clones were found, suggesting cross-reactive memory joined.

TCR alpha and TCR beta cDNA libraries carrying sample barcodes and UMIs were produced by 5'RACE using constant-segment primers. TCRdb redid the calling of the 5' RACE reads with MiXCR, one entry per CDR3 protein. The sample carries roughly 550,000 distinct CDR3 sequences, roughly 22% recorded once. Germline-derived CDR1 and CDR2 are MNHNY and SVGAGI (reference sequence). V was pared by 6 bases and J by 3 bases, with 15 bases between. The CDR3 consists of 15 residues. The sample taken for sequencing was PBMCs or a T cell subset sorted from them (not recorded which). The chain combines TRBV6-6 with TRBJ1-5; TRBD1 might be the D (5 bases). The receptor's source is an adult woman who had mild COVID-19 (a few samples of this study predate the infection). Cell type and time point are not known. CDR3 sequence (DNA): TGTGCCAGCAGCATAGGACAAGCACCCAATCAGCCCCAGCATTTT. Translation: CASSIGQAPNQPQHF.